A selection of T cell receptor beta chains follows, all from one sample in a study of blood T cells in healthy people across ages. TCRdb reanalysed the 5' RACE reads using MiXCR and keeps one entry per CDR3 protein. The sample has a few hundred thousand distinct CDR3 sequences; less than 30% are singletons. Sequences were obtained from blood. The receptor source for this set is a woman aged 70-85 years in good health. CDR3s include the opening cysteine and the closing phenylalanine or tryptophan. A D gene is named only where the DNA matches it firmly. Rows may omit the clone size; those that give it use once, few, many or a size class.

abundance	v_gene	j_gene	d_gene	len	CDR3aa	CDR3nt
few	TRBV29-1	TRBJ2-5	TRBD2	13	CSVETSGKETQYF	TGCAGCGTCGAGACTAGCGGAAAAGAGACCCAGTACTTC
few	TRBV6-2/TRBV6-3	TRBJ1-5	TRBD1	13	CASNRGKGQPQHF	TGTGCCAGCAACAGGGGGAAGGGGCAGCCCCAGCATTTT
-	TRBV2	TRBJ2-5	-	14	CASSESGLLETQYF	TGTGCCAGCAGTGAGTCAGGGTTATTAGAGACCCAGTACTTC
few	TRBV20-1	TRBJ2-2	TRBD2	16	CSARDSSSGLTGELFF	TGCAGTGCTAGAGATTCGTCTAGCGGATTGACCGGGGAGCTGTTTTTT
few	TRBV29-1	TRBJ2-7	-	11	CSARDNYEQYF	TGCAGCGCCCGGGACAACTACGAGCAGTACTTC
few	TRBV27	TRBJ2-1	-	16	CASSSYRALIGNEQFF	TGTGCCAGCAGTTCATATAGAGCGCTAATTGGGAATGAGCAGTTCTTC
-	TRBV29-1	TRBJ1-1	-	12	CSLKGGGTEAFF	TGCAGCTTAAAGGGGGGTGGCACTGAAGCTTTCTTT
-	TRBV4-3	TRBJ2-7	-	14	CASSQDPVGYEQYF	TGCGCCAGCAGCCAAGATCCCGTAGGCTACGAGCAGTACTTC
-	TRBV7-2	TRBJ2-1	-	12	CASSLIDNEQFF	TGTGCCAGCAGCTTAATAGACAATGAGCAGTTCTTC
-	TRBV20-1	TRBJ2-5	-	16	CSARAQQSLGLQTQYF	TGCAGTGCTAGAGCCCAACAGTCACTAGGTTTGCAGACCCAGTACTTC
-	TRBV4-1	TRBJ2-3	-	14	CASSQDKRVDTQYF	TGCGCCAGCAGCCAAGATAAGCGGGTAGATACGCAGTATTTT
-	TRBV5-6	TRBJ1-4	-	19	CASNWYWGRDPVSFADLFF	TGTGCCAGCAACTGGTACTGGGGGCGAGACCCCGTGTCTTTCGCCGATCTGTTTTTT
-	TRBV29-1	TRBJ2-4	-	13	CSGIQEDKNIQYF	TGCAGCGGTATACAGGAGGACAAAAACATTCAGTACTTC
-	TRBV7-2	TRBJ2-1	TRBD1	15	CASSFSGTGVNEQFF	TGTGCCAGCAGCTTTAGCGGGACAGGGGTCAATGAGCAGTTCTTC
-	TRBV25-1	TRBJ1-2	-	14	CASSDVWTSDGYTF	TGTGCCAGCAGTGATGTGTGGACAAGTGATGGCTACACCTTC
few	TRBV14	TRBJ1-6	-	17	CASSQVWPSSYNSPLHF	TGTGCCAGCAGCCAAGTGTGGCCGAGCTCCTATAATTCACCCCTCCACTTT
few	TRBV6-1	TRBJ2-7	-	14	CASTGPRAGHEQYF	TGTGCCAGCACCGGCCCAAGGGCAGGCCACGAGCAGTACTTC
-	TRBV14	TRBJ1-2	-	14	CASSQEDRNYGYTF	TGTGCCAGCAGCCAGGAGGACCGTAACTATGGCTACACCTTC
few	TRBV6-5	TRBJ2-7	TRBD1	14	CASGRGDRGYEQYF	TGTGCCAGCGGTAGAGGGGACAGGGGCTACGAGCAGTACTTC
few	TRBV3-1	TRBJ1-2	-	13	CASSQEPAYGYTF	TGTGCCAGCAGCCAAGAACCGGCCTATGGCTACACCTTC
-	TRBV11-1	TRBJ1-5	TRBD1	13	CAGSLGTGQPQHF	TGTGCCGGCAGCCTCGGGACAGGTCAGCCCCAGCATTTT
-	TRBV7-3	TRBJ2-4	TRBD1	16	CASSLTPIQGGNIQYF	TGTGCCAGCAGCTTAACCCCAATACAGGGGGGAAACATTCAGTACTTC
-	TRBV7-9	TRBJ2-7	-	14	CASSPPGRTYEQYF	TGTGCCAGCAGCCCCCCTGGCCGTACCTACGAGCAGTACTTC
many	TRBV4-1	TRBJ1-4	-	13	CASSQGQGEKLFF	TGCGCCAGCAGCCAAGGGCAGGGTGAAAAACTGTTTTTT
-	TRBV15	TRBJ2-7	-	15	CATSREQGYGYEQYF	TGTGCCACCAGCAGAGAGCAGGGGTACGGCTACGAGCAGTACTTC
few	TRBV6-4	TRBJ1-1	TRBD1	13	CASSNTGGTEAFF	TGTGCCAGCTCCAATACAGGGGGGACTGAAGCTTTCTTT
-	TRBV28	TRBJ2-1	TRBD1	14	CASSPQGRPNEQFF	TGTGCCAGCAGTCCACAGGGGCGTCCCAATGAGCAGTTCTTC
few	TRBV11-2	TRBJ2-5	-	15	CASSLPGRPQETQYF	TGTGCCAGCAGCTTGCCGGGTAGGCCACAAGAGACCCAGTACTTC